Listed below are T cell receptor beta chains from one sample, sequenced in a study of control samples from healthy donors and cancer patients. Using immunoSEQ multiplex PCR, the repertoire was profiled, and TCRdb retains in-frame clones only, with some absent. The sample lists tens of thousands of clones, roughly nine tenths occurring once. The source material was PBMCs. The receptors were gathered from a man aged 55 to 70 with colorectal cancer. The CDR3 runs from the conserved cysteine through the conserved F or W. Fields, in order: J gene, D gene, V gene, clone size, CDR3 protein, CDR3 DNA. The D gene is left open where the match is weak. Size values are once, few and many counts, or a class for expanded clones, and some rows have none.

J gene: TRBJ2-7; D gene: .; V gene: TRBV21-1; clone size: .; CDR3 protein: CASSLRGDTHYEQYF; CDR3 DNA: TGTGCCAGCAGCCTCCGGGGGGACACCCACTACGAGCAGTACTTC
J gene: TRBJ1-3; D gene: .; V gene: TRBV15; clone size: .; CDR3 protein: CATSRGGGSGNTIYF; CDR3 DNA: TGTGCCACCAGCAGAGGAGGGGGCTCTGGAAACACCATATATTTT
J gene: TRBJ2-1; D gene: TRBD1; V gene: TRBV27; clone size: .; CDR3 protein: CASSPWTGVGYNEQFF; CDR3 DNA: TGTGCCAGCAGTCCCTGGACAGGGGTCGGTTACAATGAGCAGTTCTTC
J gene: TRBJ1-4; D gene: .; V gene: TRBV6-5; clone size: .; CDR3 protein: CASGVPGPSNEKLFF; CDR3 DNA: TGTGCCAGCGGGGTACCGGGACCGAGTAATGAAAAACTGTTTTTT
J gene: TRBJ2-6; D gene: .; V gene: TRBV28; clone size: once; CDR3 protein: CASRLQNSGANVLTF; CDR3 DNA: TGTGCCAGCAGGTTACAGAACTCTGGGGCCAACGTCCTGACTTTC
J gene: TRBJ1-1; D gene: TRBD1; V gene: TRBV10-1; clone size: .; CDR3 protein: CARPIGQGNMNTEAFF; CDR3 DNA: TGCGCCCGGCCGATTGGACAGGGGAACATGAACACTGAAGCTTTCTTT
J gene: TRBJ1-5; D gene: .; V gene: TRBV5-8; clone size: .; CDR3 protein: CASSLPGAVFSNQPQHF; CDR3 DNA: TGTGCCAGCAGCTTGCCAGGGGCTGTATTTAGCAATCAGCCCCAGCATTTT
J gene: TRBJ1-4; D gene: TRBD1; V gene: TRBV6-1; clone size: .; CDR3 protein: CASSEVTGEEKLFF; CDR3 DNA: TGTGCCAGCAGTGAAGTGACAGGGGAGGAAAAACTGTTTTTT
J gene: TRBJ2-3; D gene: .; V gene: TRBV5-4; clone size: .; CDR3 protein: CASSLDWSTDTQYF; CDR3 DNA: TGTGCCAGCAGCCTTGACTGGTCCACAGATACGCAGTATTTT
J gene: TRBJ2-2; D gene: .; V gene: TRBV5-6; clone size: .; CDR3 protein: CASSLLVTGELFF; CDR3 DNA: TGTGCCAGCAGCCTCTTGGTTACCGGGGAGCTGTTTTTT
J gene: TRBJ1-6; D gene: TRBD1; V gene: TRBV28; clone size: many; CDR3 protein: CASTGTGTANSPLHF; CDR3 DNA: TGTGCCAGCACCGGTACCGGGACAGCGAATTCACCCCTCCACTTT
J gene: TRBJ1-5; D gene: TRBD1; V gene: TRBV7-8; clone size: few; CDR3 protein: CASSSYPGQGSGNQPQHF; CDR3 DNA: TGTGCCAGCAGCTCGTATCCGGGACAGGGGAGTGGCAATCAGCCCCAGCATTTT
J gene: TRBJ2-5; D gene: .; V gene: TRBV5-1; clone size: once; CDR3 protein: CASSFGGLETQYF; CDR3 DNA: TGCGCCAGCAGCTTTGGGGGGCTAGAGACCCAGTACTTC
J gene: TRBJ1-5; D gene: .; V gene: TRBV12-3/TRBV12-4; clone size: .; CDR3 protein: CASSLRGDQPQHF; CDR3 DNA: TGTGCCAGCAGTCTCCGGGGGGATCAGCCCCAGCATTTT
J gene: TRBJ2-3; D gene: .; V gene: TRBV4-2; clone size: few; CDR3 protein: CASSQDLVNTQYF; CDR3 DNA: TGTGCCAGCAGCCAAGATCTGGTAAATACGCAGTATTTT
J gene: TRBJ1-6; D gene: .; V gene: TRBV25-1; clone size: .; CDR3 protein: CASPTYPTQTNSPLHF; CDR3 DNA: TGTGCCAGCCCGACCTACCCGACCCAAACAAATTCACCCCTCCACTTT
J gene: TRBJ2-5; D gene: TRBD2; V gene: TRBV6-2/TRBV6-3; clone size: .; CDR3 protein: CASSYSVAGRQETQYF; CDR3 DNA: TGTGCCAGCAGTTACTCGGTAGCGGGGAGGCAAGAGACCCAGTACTTC
J gene: TRBJ2-5; D gene: .; V gene: TRBV28; clone size: .; CDR3 protein: CASSPRSQGFRETQYF; CDR3 DNA: TGTGCCAGCAGTCCCCGCAGCCAGGGTTTCCGAGAGACCCAGTACTTC
J gene: TRBJ1-6; D gene: TRBD1; V gene: TRBV6-5; clone size: few; CDR3 protein: CASRTGVTLHF; CDR3 DNA: TGTGCCAGCAGAACAGGGGTGACCCTCCACTTT
J gene: TRBJ2-2; D gene: .; V gene: TRBV7-9; clone size: .; CDR3 protein: CASSWGAGTNTGELFF; CDR3 DNA: TGTGCCAGCAGCTGGGGGGCCGGTACGAACACCGGGGAGCTGTTTTTT
J gene: TRBJ2-3; D gene: .; V gene: TRBV7-6; clone size: few; CDR3 protein: CASSRRGQTDTQYF; CDR3 DNA: TGTGCCAGCAGCCGCCGGGGACAAACAGATACGCAGTATTTT
J gene: TRBJ2-2; D gene: .; V gene: TRBV3-1/TRBV3-2; clone size: few; CDR3 protein: CASSQDAGRTGELFF; CDR3 DNA: TGTGCCAGCAGCCAAGATGCGGGCCGCACCGGGGAGCTGTTTTTT
J gene: TRBJ2-1; D gene: TRBD2; V gene: TRBV9; clone size: .; CDR3 protein: CASSPQEGLAGGREQFF; CDR3 DNA: TGTGCCAGCAGCCCACAGGAGGGACTAGCGGGGGGGCGGGAGCAGTTCTTC
J gene: TRBJ1-6; D gene: .; V gene: TRBV14; clone size: .; CDR3 protein: CASSQGTGSRSPLHF; CDR3 DNA: TGTGCCAGCAGCCAAGGAACAGGGAGCCGATCACCCCTCCACTTT
J gene: TRBJ1-2; D gene: TRBD1; V gene: TRBV24-1; clone size: .; CDR3 protein: CATSVRDRGRLSYYGYTF; CDR3 DNA: TGTGCCACCAGTGTCCGTGACAGGGGAAGGCTCTCCTACTATGGCTACACCTTC
J gene: TRBJ1-6; D gene: TRBD1; V gene: TRBV9; clone size: few; CDR3 protein: CASSTRQGNSPLHF; CDR3 DNA: TGTGCCAGCAGCACCCGACAGGGGAATTCACCCCTCCACTTT
J gene: TRBJ2-7; D gene: TRBD2; V gene: TRBV7-9; clone size: .; CDR3 protein: CASSWTSGPYEQYF; CDR3 DNA: TGTGCCAGCAGCTGGACTAGCGGGCCATACGAGCAGTACTTC
J gene: TRBJ2-5; D gene: .; V gene: TRBV5-1; clone size: .; CDR3 protein: CASTLRLQETQYF; CDR3 DNA: TGCGCCAGCACCCTCCGCCTACAAGAGACCCAGTACTTC
J gene: TRBJ1-1; D gene: .; V gene: TRBV4-1; clone size: .; CDR3 protein: CASSPKDRSLNTEAFF; CDR3 DNA: TGCGCCAGCAGCCCGAAGGACAGATCCTTGAACACTGAAGCTTTCTTT
J gene: TRBJ2-2; D gene: .; V gene: TRBV19; clone size: .; CDR3 protein: CASSGLGAGTGELFF; CDR3 DNA: TGTGCCAGTAGCGGATTGGGGGCAGGGACCGGGGAGCTGTTTTTT
J gene: TRBJ1-6; D gene: TRBD1; V gene: TRBV6-1; clone size: medium-sized; CDR3 protein: CASSDMGQPGPLHF; CDR3 DNA: TGTGCCAGCAGTGATATGGGACAGCCAGGGCCCCTCCACTTT
J gene: TRBJ2-7; D gene: .; V gene: TRBV5-1; clone size: .; CDR3 protein: CASSLSKPTSSYEQYF; CDR3 DNA: TGCGCCAGCAGCTTATCGAAGCCTACGAGCTCCTACGAGCAGTACTTC
J gene: TRBJ2-5; D gene: TRBD1; V gene: TRBV7-2; clone size: .; CDR3 protein: CASSAHRGQETQYF; CDR3 DNA: TGTGCCAGCAGCGCCCACAGGGGGCAAGAGACCCAGTACTTC
J gene: TRBJ2-1; D gene: TRBD2; V gene: TRBV7-3; clone size: .; CDR3 protein: CASSLGSGGYLDEQFF; CDR3 DNA: TGTGCCAGCAGCTTAGGTAGCGGGGGTTACCTCGATGAGCAGTTCTTC
J gene: TRBJ1-6; D gene: TRBD1; V gene: TRBV7-8; clone size: .; CDR3 protein: CASSLPGQGNSPLHF; CDR3 DNA: TGTGCCAGCAGCTTACCGGGACAGGGGAATTCACCCCTCCACTTT
J gene: TRBJ1-1; D gene: TRBD1; V gene: TRBV3-1/TRBV3-2; clone size: once; CDR3 protein: CASSQRGQGNTEAFF; CDR3 DNA: TGTGCCAGCAGCCAACGAGGACAGGGGAACACTGAAGCTTTCTTT